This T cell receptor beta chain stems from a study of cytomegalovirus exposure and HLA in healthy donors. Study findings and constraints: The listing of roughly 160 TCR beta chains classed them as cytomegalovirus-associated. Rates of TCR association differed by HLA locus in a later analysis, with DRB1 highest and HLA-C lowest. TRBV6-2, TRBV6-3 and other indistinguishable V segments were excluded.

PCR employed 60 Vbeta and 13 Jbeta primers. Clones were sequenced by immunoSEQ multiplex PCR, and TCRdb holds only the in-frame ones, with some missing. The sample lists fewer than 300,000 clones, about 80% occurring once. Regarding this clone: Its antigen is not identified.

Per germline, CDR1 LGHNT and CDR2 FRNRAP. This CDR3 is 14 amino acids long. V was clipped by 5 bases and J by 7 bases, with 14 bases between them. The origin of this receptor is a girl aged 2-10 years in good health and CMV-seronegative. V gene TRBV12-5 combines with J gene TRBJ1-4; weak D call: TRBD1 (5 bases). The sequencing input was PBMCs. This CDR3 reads CASGLGGIGEKLFF. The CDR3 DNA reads TGTGCTAGTGGTCTCGGGGGGATAGGTGAAAAACTGTTTTTT.